Presented here are 2 T cell receptor beta chains from one specimen sequenced in a study of CD8 T cells in ankylosing spondylitis. TCRdb re-analysed the 5' RACE reads in MiXCR, keeping a single row per CDR3 protein. Among about 240,000 distinct CDR3 sequences listed, around 10% were seen once. The sequenced sample consisted of blood, either unsorted or a sorted T cell fraction (not recorded which). These receptors all stem from a male donor with ankylosing spondylitis or in good health (not recorded which).

In regard to this clonotype: Compared with germline, one end of the junction differs, possibly owing to a read error. The rearrangement links TRBV6-1 to TRBJ2-7, with a possible D match to TRBD1 (6 bases). The CDR3 runs to 15 residues. Germline CDR1 is MNHNS and CDR2 is SASEGT. The CDR3 nucleotides are TGTGCCAACAGTGACCTGGCAGGGGAATCCTACGAGCAGTACTTC. Protein sequence: CANSDLAGESYEQYF.

About this clonotype: A read error may explain this, as a much larger clone is one base away. The genes are TRBV7-7 and TRBJ1-2, with unresolved D. The CDR3 runs to 11 residues. Germline V CDR1 and CDR2: SSHAT, FNYEAQ (reference sequence). Written as DNA, the CDR3 is TGTGCCAGCAGCTGTCTGTATGGCCACACCTTC. Translating it yields CASSCLYGHTF.